This section outlines one T cell receptor (beta chain) sequence together with its context. Its target is unknown. Germline V gene data show CDR1 as SGDLS and CDR2 as YYNGEE. V was cut by 0 bases and J by 8 bases, with 14 bases left in between. CDR3 length equals 14 residues. This sample stems from a study of cytomegalovirus exposure and HLA in healthy donors. Study background: Researchers found that less than 90% of about 400 genotyped donors fell within the Caucasian-associated ancestry cluster.

Overall study results and limits: In a later analysis, CMV-associated beta chains were mostly HLA-associated, it appeared. A missense DCLRE1C variant was associated with V- and J-gene trimming of TCR beta chains in a later analysis, and an independent cohort replicated the association.

PCR used 60 Vbeta primers and 13 Jbeta primers. TCRdb's copy holds only in-frame clones and misses some; the assay was immunoSEQ multiplex PCR. The table includes 150,000 to 200,000 clones, around 75% detected once. At collection, donors were nominally healthy, but unrecorded immune exposures were probable. The TCR sequence derives from a woman aged 50 to 60 in good health and CMV-seropositive. The rearrangement links TRBV9 to TRBJ1-2; a possible D gene is TRBD1 (5 bases). Sequences were obtained from PBMCs. CDR3 in amino acids: CASSVGGASRGYTF. CDR3 DNA: TGTGCCAGCAGCGTAGGGGGCGCGTCTCGGGGCTACACCTTC.